The clone carrying this TCR beta chain appeared a few times. Antigen unknown. The data were taken from a study of blood T cells in healthy people across ages. Study-wide findings and caveats: CMV infection status of these donors was not known.

Each individual donor underwent a draw of approximately 9.8 milliliters of peripheral blood. The authors ran a second PCR of 7 to 11 cycles using a sample-barcoded 5' primer and a J-beta primer mix. Each cDNA molecule, via a template-switch adaptor with 12 random nucleotides, was tagged. TCRdb re-called the 5' RACE reads through MiXCR, storing one row per CDR3 protein. The sample contains approximately 1,700,000 distinct CDR3 sequences, around 42% of which appear only once. This CDR3 has 15 amino acids. CDR1 LGHNA and CDR2 YNFKEQ come from the germline V gene. V was trimmed by 3 bases and J by 3 bases, leaving 15 bases between them.

The clonotype was recovered from a human donor in good health. Sequencing was performed on blood. The V call is TRBV4-2, the J call TRBJ2-7; D tentatively fits TRBD1 or TRBD2 (7 bases each). The CDR3 nucleotides are TGTGCCAGCAGCCAGGTCCAGGGGGGGAGCTACGAGCAGTACTTC. Translating gives CASSQVQGGSYEQYF.